Only a few counts were recorded for the clone carrying this T cell receptor beta chain. Amplified TCR beta CDR3 regions came from RNA transcripts. The TCR CDR3 first-round RT-PCR relied on the HTBI primer set. Each CDR3 protein is one row after TCRdb ran MiXCR on the multiplex PCR reads. The profile shows over 650,000 distinct CDR3 sequences, less than 45% of them singletons. The entry originates in a study of T cells in Graves' hyperthyroidism and ophthalmopathy. This CDR3 is built from 16 residues. Germline V gene sequence: CDR1 LNHNV, CDR2 YYDKDF (reference sequence). Losses at the gene ends were 4 bases for V and 1 base for J; bases not matched to a gene: 7.

The sample was peripheral blood or thyroid tissue (not recorded which). J is TRBJ2-7 and V is TRBV15, with 10 positions matching TRBD1. The sequence was collected from an adult man with Graves' disease, either hyperthyroidism or ophthalmopathy (not recorded which). For the CDR3, the DNA is TGTGCCACCAGCATCTCCGGGACAGGGGTTTCCTACGAGCAGTACTTC. Its protein is CATSISGTGVSYEQYF.